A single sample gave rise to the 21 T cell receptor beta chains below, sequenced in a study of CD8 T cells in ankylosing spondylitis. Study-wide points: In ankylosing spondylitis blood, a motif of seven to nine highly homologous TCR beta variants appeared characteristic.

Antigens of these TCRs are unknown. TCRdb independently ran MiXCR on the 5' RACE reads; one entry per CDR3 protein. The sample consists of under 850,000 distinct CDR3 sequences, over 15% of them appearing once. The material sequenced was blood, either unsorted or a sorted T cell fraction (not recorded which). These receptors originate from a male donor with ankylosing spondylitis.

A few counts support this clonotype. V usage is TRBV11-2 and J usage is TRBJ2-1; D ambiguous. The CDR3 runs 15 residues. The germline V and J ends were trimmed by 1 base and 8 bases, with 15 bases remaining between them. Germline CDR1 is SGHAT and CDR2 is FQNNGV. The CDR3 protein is CASSLGVALGDEQFF. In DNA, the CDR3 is TGTGCCAGCAGCTTAGGAGTAGCTTTGGGCGATGAGCAGTTCTTC.

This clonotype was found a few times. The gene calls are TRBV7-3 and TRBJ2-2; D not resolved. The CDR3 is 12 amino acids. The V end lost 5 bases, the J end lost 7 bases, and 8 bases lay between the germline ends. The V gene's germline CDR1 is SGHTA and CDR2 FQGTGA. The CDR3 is CASSNSLGELFF. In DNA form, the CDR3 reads TGTGCCAGCAGCAACTCACTCGGGGAGCTGTTTTTT.

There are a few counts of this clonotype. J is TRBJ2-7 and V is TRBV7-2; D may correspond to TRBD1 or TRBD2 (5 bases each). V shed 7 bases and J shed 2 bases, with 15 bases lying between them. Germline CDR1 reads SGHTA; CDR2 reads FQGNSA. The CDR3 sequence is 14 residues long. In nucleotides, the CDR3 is TGTGCCAGCACGTTACCCGGGACCACCTACGAGCAGTACTTC. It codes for CASTLPGTTYEQYF.

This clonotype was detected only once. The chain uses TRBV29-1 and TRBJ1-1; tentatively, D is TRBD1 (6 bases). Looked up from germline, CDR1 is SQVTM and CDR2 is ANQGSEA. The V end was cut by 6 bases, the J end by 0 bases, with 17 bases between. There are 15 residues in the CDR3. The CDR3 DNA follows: TGCAGCGTGGGGGCCACAGGGATCTTGAACACTGAAGCTTTCTTT. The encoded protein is CSVGATGILNTEAFF.

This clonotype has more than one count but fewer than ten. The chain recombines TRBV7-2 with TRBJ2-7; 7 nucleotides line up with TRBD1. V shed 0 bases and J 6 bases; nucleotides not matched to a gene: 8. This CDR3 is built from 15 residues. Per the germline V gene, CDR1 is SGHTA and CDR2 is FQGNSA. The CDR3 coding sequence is TGTGCCAGCAGCTTAGCGAGGACAGGTGACTTCGAGCAGTACTTC. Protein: CASSLARTGDFEQYF.

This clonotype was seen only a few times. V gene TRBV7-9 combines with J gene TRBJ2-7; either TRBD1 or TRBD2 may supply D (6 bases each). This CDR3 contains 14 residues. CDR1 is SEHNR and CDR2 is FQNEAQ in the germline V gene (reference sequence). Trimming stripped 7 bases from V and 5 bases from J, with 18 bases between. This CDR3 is CASTPPRGPNEQYF. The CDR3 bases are TGTGCCAGCACCCCCCCCCGGGGGCCCAACGAGCAGTACTTC.

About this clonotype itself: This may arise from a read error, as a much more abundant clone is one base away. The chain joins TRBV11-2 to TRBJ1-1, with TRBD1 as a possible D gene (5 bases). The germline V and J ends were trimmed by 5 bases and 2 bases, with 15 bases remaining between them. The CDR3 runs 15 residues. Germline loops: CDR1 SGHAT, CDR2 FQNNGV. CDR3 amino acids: CASSPGATANTEAFF. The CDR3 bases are TGTGCCAGCAGCCCGGGAGCGACAGCAAACACTGAAGCTTTCTTT.

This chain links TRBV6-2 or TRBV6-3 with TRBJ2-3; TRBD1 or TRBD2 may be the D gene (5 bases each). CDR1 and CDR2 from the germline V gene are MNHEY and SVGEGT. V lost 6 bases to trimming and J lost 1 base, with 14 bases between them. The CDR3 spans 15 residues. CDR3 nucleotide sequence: TGTGCCAGCAGCCGTCCAGGGACGGGCACAGATACGCAGTATTTT. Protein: CASSRPGTGTDTQYF.

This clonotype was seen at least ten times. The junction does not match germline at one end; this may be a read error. CDR3: CSVEGLYNEQFF. The CDR3 coding sequence is TGCAGCGTGGAAGGGCTATACAATGAGCAGTTCTTC. The chain links TRBV29-1 to TRBJ2-1, with D uncertain. The CDR3 runs 12 residues. Germline V gene data show CDR1 as SQVTM and CDR2 as ANQGSEA.

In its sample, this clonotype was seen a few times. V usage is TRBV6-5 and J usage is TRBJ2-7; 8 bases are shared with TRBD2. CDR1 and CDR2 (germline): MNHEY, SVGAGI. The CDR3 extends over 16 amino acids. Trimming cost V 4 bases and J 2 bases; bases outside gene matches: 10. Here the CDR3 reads CASSSPRLARPYEQYF. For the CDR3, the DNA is TGTGCCAGCAGTTCCCCCCGACTAGCGCGTCCCTACGAGCAGTACTTC.

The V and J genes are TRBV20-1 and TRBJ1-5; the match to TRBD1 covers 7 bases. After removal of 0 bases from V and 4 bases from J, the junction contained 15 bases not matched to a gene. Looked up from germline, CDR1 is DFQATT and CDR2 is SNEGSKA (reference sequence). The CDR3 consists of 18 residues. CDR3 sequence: CSARELGLARGVNQPQHF. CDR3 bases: TGCAGTGCTAGAGAACTTGGTTTAGCCAGGGGGGTAAATCAGCCCCAGCATTTT.

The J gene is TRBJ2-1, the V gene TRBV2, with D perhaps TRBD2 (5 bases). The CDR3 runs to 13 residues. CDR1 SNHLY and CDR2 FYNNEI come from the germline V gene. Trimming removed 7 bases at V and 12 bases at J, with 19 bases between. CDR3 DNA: TGTGCCAGCATCGGTAGCCTAGCCAGAGGGCAGTTCTTC. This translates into CASIGSLARGQFF.

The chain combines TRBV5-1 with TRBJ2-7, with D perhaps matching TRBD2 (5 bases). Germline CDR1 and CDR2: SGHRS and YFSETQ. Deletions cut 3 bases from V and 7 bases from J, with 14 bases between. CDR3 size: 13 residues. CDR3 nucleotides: TGCGCCAGCAGCTGGAGGACGGTGGCTGAGCAGTACTTC. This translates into CASSWRTVAEQYF.

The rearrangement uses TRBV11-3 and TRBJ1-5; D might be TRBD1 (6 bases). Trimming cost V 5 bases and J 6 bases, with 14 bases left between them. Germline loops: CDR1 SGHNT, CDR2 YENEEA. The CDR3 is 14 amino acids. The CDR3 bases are TGTGCCAGCAGCCTACAGGGAACGGGTCAGCCCCAGCATTTT. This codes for CASSLQGTGQPQHF.

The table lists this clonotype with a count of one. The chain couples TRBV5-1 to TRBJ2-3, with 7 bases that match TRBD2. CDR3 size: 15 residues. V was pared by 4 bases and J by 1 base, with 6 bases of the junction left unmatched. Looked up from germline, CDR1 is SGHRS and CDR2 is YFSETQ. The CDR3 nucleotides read TGCGCCAGCAGCACGAACGCGGGGGGCACAGATACGCAGTATTTT. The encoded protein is CASSTNAGGTDTQYF.

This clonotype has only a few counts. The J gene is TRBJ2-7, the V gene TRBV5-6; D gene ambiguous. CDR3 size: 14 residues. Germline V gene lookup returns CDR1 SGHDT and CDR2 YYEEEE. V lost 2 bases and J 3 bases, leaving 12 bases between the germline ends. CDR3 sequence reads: CASSFRADLYEQYF. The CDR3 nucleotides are TGTGCCAGCAGCTTCCGCGCTGACCTCTACGAGCAGTACTTC. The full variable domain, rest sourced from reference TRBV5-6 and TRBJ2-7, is DAGVTQSPTHLIKTRGQQVTLRCSPKSGHDTVSWYQQALGQGPQFIFQYYEEEERQRGNFPDRFSGHQFPNYSSELNVNALLLGDSALYLCASSFRADLYEQYFGPGTRLTVT.

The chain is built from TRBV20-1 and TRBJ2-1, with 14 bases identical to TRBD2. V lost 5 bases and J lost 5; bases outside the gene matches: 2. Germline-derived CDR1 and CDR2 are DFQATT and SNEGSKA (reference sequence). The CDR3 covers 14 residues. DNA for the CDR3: TGCAGTGCTGGGGGACTAGCGGGAGACAATGAGCAGTTCTTC. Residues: CSAGGLAGDNEQFF.

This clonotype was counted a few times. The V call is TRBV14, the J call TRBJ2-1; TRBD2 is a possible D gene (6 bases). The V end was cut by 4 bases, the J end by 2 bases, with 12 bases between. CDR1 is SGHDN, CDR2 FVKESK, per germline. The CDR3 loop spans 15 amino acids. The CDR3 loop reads CASSRLGGTYNEQFF. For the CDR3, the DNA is TGTGCCAGCAGCCGACTAGGCGGTACCTACAATGAGCAGTTCTTC. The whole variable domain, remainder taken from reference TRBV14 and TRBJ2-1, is EAGVTQFPSHSVIEKGQTVTLRCDPISGHDNLYWYRRVMGKEIKFLLHFVKESKQDESGMPNNRFLAERTGGTYSTLKVQPAELEDSGVYFCASSRLGGTYNEQFFGPGTRLTVL.

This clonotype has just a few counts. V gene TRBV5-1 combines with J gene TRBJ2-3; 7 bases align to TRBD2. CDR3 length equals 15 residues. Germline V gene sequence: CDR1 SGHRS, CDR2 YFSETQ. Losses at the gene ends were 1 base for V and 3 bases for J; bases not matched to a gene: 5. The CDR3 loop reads CASSLRGEGTDTQYF. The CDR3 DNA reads TGCGCCAGCAGCTTGAGAGGGGAGGGGACAGATACGCAGTATTTT.

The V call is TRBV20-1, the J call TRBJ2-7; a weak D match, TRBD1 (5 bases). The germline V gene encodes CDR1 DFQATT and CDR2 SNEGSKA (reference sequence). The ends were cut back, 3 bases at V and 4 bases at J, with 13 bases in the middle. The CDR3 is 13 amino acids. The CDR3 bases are TGCAGTGCTAGGGGTCCCAGGGATTACGAGCAGTACTTC. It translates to CSARGPRDYEQYF.

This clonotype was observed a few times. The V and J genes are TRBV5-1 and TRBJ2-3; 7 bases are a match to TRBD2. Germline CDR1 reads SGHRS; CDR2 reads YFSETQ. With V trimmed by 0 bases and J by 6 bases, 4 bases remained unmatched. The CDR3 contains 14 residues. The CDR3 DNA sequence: TGCGCCAGCAGCTTGGTTAGCGGGTGTGATACGCAGTATTTT. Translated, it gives CASSLVSGCDTQYF.